One and the same sample provided the 9 T cell receptor beta chains below, sequenced in a study of technical replicates of blood from several donors. The method was immunoSEQ multiplex PCR; TCRdb's version includes in-frame clones alone and lacks a portion of them. The table includes 60,000 to 80,000 clones, roughly nine tenths detected once. The material sequenced was PBMCs. The receptors here all came from a human donor in good health. Some clones in this sample may be carry-over from other donors' samples.

This chain connects TRBV11-2 to TRBJ1-4; TRBD1 agrees at 8 bases. Germline CDR1 is SGHAT and CDR2 is FQNNGV. There are 16 residues in the CDR3. With V trimmed by 5 bases and J by 3 bases, 8 bases remained unmatched. As DNA, the CDR3 is TGTGCCAGCAGCGCAGATCAGACAGGGGCTAATGAAAAACTGTTTTTT. It is translated as CASSADQTGANEKLFF. Full variable domain (outside the CDR3, taken from reference TRBV11-2 and TRBJ1-4): EAGVAQSPRYKIIEKRQSVAFWCNPISGHATLYWYQQILGQGPKLLIQFQNNGVVDDSQLPKDRFSAERLKGVDSTLKIQPAKLEDSAVYLCASSADQTGANEKLFFGSGTQLSVL.

The V gene is TRBV4-2, the J gene TRBJ2-2; 8 bases match TRBD2. CDR3 length: 16 amino acids. Germline lookup yields CDR1 LGHNA and CDR2 YNFKEQ. Unmatched junction bases numbered 7, after V lost 1 base and J lost 6 bases. The CDR3 protein is CASSQVGLARSGELFF. CDR3 sequence (DNA): TGTGCCAGCAGCCAAGTTGGACTAGCTAGGTCCGGGGAGCTGTTTTTT.

This chain joins TRBV6-6 and TRBJ2-7, with TRBD2 matching over 8 bases. J gave up 0 bases and V 2 bases, and 3 bases lay outside the gene matches. The CDR3 runs 15 residues. Germline V gene data show CDR1 as MNHNY and CDR2 as SVGAGI (reference sequence). The CDR3 loop is CASSYVAGSSYEQYF. CDR3 DNA: TGTGCCAGCAGTTACGTAGCGGGGAGCTCCTACGAGCAGTACTTC.

Details on this clone: The junction and the germline gene differ at one end; a read error may be behind it. The chain carries TRBV9 and TRBJ2-7, with D possibly TRBD2 on 6 matching bases. The CDR3 is 17 residues long. Germline values: CDR1 SGDLS, CDR2 YYNGEE. The CDR3 spells CASSVGAGGSGQYGQYF. Written as DNA, the CDR3 is TGTGCCAGCAGCGTAGGAGCCGGGGGAAGTGGCCAATACGGGCAGTACTTC.

The V gene is TRBV5-1, the J gene TRBJ2-1; the match to TRBD2 covers 12 bases. V trimming: 3 bases; J trimming: 5 bases; junction bases outside the gene matches: 3. The CDR3 totals 15 residues. CDR1 is SGHRS, CDR2 YFSETQ, per germline. The CDR3 is CASSWTSGMHNEQFF. DNA for the CDR3: TGCGCCAGCAGCTGGACTAGCGGGATGCACAATGAGCAGTTCTTC.

V usage is TRBV19 and J usage is TRBJ2-3, with 7 bases that match TRBD1. CDR1 LNHDA and CDR2 SQIVND come from the germline V gene (reference sequence). The CDR3 runs to 16 residues. The V gene end was trimmed by 1 base and the J gene end by 1 base; junction bases not matched to a gene: 5. The CDR3 reads CASSIGGDRGTDTQYF. The DNA for the CDR3 is TGTGCCAGTAGTATAGGGGGCGACAGGGGCACAGATACGCAGTATTTT.

By its share, this clone is large. The chain recombines TRBV13 with TRBJ1-1; TRBD1 agrees at 9 bases. The CDR3 contains 13 residues. Per the germline V gene, CDR1 is PRHDT and CDR2 is FYEKMQ (reference sequence). The V and J ends lost 4 bases and 7 bases, in that order; junction bases with no gene match: 4. The CDR3 loop reads CASSSGQGREAFF. The CDR3 region has the DNA TGTGCCAGCAGCTCGGGACAGGGCCGTGAAGCTTTCTTT.

This clone was seen a handful of times. V is TRBV4-3 and J is TRBJ1-2; no definite D call. V was trimmed by 4 bases and J by 0 bases, leaving 9 bases between them. This CDR3 region has 14 residues. Germline V lookup: CDR1 LGHNA, CDR2 YSLEER. CDR3 coding DNA: TGCGCCAGCAGCCGCACACTAGCTAACTATGGCTACACCTTC. It yields the protein CASSRTLANYGYTF.

This chain connects TRBV27 to TRBJ1-5; D is unresolved. Germline V gene lookup returns CDR1 MNHEY and CDR2 SMNVEV (reference sequence). The CDR3 sequence is 12 residues long. The germline V and J ends were trimmed by 6 bases and 4 bases, with 7 bases remaining between them. CDR3 nucleotide sequence: TGTGCCAGCAGGGAGAAGAATCAGCCCCAGCATTTT. Amino acid sequence: CASREKNQPQHF.